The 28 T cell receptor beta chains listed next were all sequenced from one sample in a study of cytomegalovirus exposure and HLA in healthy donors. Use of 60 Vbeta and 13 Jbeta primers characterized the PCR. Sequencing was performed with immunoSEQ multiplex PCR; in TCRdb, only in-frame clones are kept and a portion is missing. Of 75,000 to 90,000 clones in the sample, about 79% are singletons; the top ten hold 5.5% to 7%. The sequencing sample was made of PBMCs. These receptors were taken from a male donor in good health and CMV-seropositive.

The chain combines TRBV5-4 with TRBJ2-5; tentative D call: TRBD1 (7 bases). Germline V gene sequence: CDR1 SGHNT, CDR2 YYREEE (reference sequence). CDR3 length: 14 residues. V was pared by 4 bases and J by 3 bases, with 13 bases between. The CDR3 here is CASSRGGGEETQYF. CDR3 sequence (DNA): TGTGCCAGCAGCCGAGGGGGCGGGGAAGAGACCCAGTACTTC.

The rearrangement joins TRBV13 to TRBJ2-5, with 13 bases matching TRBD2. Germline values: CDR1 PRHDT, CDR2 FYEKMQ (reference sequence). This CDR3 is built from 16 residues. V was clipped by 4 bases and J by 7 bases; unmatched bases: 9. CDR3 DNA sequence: TGTGCCAGCAGCTCGACCGGGACTAGCGGGGTAACGACCCAGTACTTC. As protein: CASSSTGTSGVTTQYF. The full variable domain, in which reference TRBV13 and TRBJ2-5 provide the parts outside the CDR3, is AAGVIQSPRHLIKEKRETATLKCYPIPRHDTVYWYQQGPGQDPQFLISFYEKMQSDKGSIPDRFSAQQFSDYHSELNMSSLELGDSALYFCASSSTGTSGVTTQYFGPGTRLLVL.

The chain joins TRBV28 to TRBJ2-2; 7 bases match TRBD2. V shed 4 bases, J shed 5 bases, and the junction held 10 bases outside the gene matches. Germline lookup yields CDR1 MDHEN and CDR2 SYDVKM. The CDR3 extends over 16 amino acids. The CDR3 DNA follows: TGTGCCAGCAGTTCCGTCTCCAGCGGGGCGACCGGGGAGCTGTTTTTT. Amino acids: CASSSVSSGATGELFF.

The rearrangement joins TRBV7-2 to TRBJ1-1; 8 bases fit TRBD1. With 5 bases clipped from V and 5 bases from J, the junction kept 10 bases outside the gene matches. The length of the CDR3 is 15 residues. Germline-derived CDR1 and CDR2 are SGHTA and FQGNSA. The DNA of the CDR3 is TGTGCCAGCAGCCCCCAGCAGGGGGCGAGAACTGAAGCTTTCTTT. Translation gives CASSPQQGARTEAFF. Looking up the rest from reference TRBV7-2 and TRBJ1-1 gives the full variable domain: GAGVSQSPSNKVTEKGKDVELRCDPISGHTALYWYRQSLGQGLEFLIYFQGNSAPDKSGLPSDRFSAERTGGSVSTLTIQRTQQEDSAVYLCASSPQQGARTEAFFGQGTRLTVV.

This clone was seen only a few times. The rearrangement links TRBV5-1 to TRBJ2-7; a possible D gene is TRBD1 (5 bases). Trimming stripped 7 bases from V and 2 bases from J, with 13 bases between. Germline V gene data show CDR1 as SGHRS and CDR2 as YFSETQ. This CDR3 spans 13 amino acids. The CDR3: CASGLDNPYEQYF. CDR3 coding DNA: TGCGCCAGCGGATTGGACAACCCCTACGAGCAGTACTTC.

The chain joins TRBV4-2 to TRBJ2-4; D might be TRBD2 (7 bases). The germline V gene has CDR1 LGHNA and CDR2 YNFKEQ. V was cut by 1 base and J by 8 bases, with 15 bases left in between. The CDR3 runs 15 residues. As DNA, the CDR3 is TGTGCCAGCAGCCAAGGGGGGGACTACAGGGACATTCAGTACTTC. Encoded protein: CASSQGGDYRDIQYF.

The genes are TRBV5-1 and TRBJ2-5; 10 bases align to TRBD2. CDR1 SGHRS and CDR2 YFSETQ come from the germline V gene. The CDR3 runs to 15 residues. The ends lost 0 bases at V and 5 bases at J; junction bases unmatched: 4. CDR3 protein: CASSLVSGGDETQYF. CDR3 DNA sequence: TGCGCCAGCAGCTTGGTGAGCGGGGGGGACGAGACCCAGTACTTC.

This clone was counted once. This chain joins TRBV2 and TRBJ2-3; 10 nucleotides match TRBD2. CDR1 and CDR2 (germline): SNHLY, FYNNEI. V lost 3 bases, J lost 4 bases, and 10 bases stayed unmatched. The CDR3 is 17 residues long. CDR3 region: CASSDDEASGSADTQYF. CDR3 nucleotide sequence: TGTGCCAGCAGTGATGATGAGGCTAGCGGGAGTGCAGATACGCAGTATTTT. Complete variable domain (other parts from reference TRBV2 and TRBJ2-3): EPEVTQTPSHQVTQMGQEVILRCVPISNHLYFYWYRQILGQKVEFLVSFYNNEISEKSEIFDDQFSVERPDGSNFTLKIRSTKLEDSAMYFCASSDDEASGSADTQYFGPGTRLTVL.

The CDR3 DNA sequence: TGTGCCAGTAGTCCCCTGGACAGCCCCTACGAGCAGTACTTC. Residues: CASSPLDSPYEQYF. V and J are TRBV19 and TRBJ2-7; the D gene is possibly TRBD1 (6 bases). The length of the CDR3 is 14 residues. Trimming took off 5 bases at V and 2 bases at J, with 13 bases between the two ends. Germline values: CDR1 LNHDA, CDR2 SQIVND (reference sequence).

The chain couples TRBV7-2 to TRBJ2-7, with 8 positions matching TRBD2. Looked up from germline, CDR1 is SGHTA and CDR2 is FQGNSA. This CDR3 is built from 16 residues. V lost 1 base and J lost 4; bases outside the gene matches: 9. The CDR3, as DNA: TGTGCCAGCAGCTTAGGTCGAGCGGGGGAAGAGTACGAGCAGTACTTC. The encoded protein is CASSLGRAGEEYEQYF.

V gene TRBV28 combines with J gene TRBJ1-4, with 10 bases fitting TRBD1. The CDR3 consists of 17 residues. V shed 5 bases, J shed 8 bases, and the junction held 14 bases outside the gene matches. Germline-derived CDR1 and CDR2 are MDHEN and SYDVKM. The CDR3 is CASSPGTGEVGWEKLFF. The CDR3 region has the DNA TGTGCCAGCAGTCCCGGGACAGGGGAGGTGGGTTGGGAAAAACTGTTTTTT.

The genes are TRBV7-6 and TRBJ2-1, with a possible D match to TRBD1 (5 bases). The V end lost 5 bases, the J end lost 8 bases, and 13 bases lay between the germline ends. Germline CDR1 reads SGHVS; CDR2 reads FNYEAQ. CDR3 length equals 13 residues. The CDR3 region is CASSTTEPDEQFF. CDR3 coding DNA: TGTGCCAGCAGCACGACAGAGCCCGATGAGCAGTTCTTC. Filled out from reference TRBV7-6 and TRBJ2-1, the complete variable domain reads GAGVSQSPRYKVTKRGQDVALRCDPISGHVSLYWYRQALGQGPEFLTYFNYEAQQDKSGLPNDRFSAERPEGSISTLTIQRTEQRDSAMYRCASSTTEPDEQFFGPGTRLTVL.

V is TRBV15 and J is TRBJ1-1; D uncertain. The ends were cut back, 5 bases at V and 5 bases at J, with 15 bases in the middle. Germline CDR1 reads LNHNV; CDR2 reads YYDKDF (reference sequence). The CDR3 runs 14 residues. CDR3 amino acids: CATSLGRERTEAFF. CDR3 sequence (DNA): TGTGCCACCAGCTTGGGGAGGGAAAGGACTGAAGCTTTCTTT.

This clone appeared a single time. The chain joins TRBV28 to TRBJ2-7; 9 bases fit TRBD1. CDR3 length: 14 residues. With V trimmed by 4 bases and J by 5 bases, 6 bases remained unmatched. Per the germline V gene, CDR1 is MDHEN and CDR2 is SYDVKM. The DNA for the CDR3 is TGTGCCAGCAGTTCCGGGACAGGGCTGGACGAGCAGTACTTC. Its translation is CASSSGTGLDEQYF.

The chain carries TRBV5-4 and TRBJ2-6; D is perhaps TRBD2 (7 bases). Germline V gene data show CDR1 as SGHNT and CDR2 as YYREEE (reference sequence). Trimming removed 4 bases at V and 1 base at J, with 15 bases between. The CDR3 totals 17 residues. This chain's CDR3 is CASSGGAVVSGANVLTF. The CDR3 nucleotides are TGTGCCAGCAGCGGGGGGGCAGTTGTTTCTGGGGCCAACGTCCTGACTTTC. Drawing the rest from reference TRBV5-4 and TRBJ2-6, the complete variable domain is ETGVTQSPTHLIKTRGQQVTLRCSSQSGHNTVSWYQQALGQGPQFIFQYYREEENGRGNFPPRFSGLQFPNYSSELNVNALELDDSALYLCASSGGAVVSGANVLTFGAGSRLTVL.

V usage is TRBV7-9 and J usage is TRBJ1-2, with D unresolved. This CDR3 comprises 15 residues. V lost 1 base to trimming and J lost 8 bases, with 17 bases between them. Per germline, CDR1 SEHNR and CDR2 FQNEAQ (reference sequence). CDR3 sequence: CASSLGQWLGAGYTF. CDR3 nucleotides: TGTGCCAGCAGCTTAGGGCAGTGGCTGGGAGCCGGCTACACCTTC.

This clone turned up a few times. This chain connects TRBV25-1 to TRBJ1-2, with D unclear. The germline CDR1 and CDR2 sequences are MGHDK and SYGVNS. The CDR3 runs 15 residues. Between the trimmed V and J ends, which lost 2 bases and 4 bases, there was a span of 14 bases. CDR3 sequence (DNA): TGTGCCAGCAGTGAAGGCGGCAGTCCTAGCTATGGCTACACCTTC. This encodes CASSEGGSPSYGYTF.

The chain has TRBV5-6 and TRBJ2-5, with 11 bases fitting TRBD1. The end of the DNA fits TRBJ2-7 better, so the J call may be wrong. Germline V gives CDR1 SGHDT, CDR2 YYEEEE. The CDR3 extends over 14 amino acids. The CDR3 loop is CASSFGQGANEQYF. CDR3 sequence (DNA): TGTGCCAGCAGCTTCGGACAGGGGGCTAACGAGCAGTACTTC.

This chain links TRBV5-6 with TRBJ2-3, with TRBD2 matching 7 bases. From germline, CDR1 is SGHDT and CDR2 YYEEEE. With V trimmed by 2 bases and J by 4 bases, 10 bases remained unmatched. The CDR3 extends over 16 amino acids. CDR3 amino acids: CASSFVGRTSADTQYF. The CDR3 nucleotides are TGTGCCAGCAGCTTTGTAGGGAGAACTAGCGCAGATACGCAGTATTTT.

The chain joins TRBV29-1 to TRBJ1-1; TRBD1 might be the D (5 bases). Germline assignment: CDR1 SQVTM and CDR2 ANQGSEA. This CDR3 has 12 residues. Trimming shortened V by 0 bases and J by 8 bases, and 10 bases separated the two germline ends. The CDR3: CSVEDLQGEAFF. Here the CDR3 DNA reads TGCAGCGTTGAAGATCTTCAGGGCGAAGCTTTCTTT.

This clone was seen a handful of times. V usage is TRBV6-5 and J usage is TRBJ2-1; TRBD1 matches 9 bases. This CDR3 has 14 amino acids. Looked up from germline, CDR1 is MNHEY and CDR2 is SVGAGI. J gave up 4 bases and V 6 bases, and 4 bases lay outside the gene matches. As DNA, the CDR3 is TGTGCCAGCAGGGGGACAGGGCGGTACAATGAGCAGTTCTTC. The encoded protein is CASRGTGRYNEQFF.

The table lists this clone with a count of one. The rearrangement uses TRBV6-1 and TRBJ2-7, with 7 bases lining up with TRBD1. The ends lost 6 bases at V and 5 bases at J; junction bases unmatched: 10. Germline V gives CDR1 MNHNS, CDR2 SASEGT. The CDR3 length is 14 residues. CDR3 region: CASRKQGNLDEQYF. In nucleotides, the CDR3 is TGTGCCAGCAGGAAACAGGGGAATCTAGACGAGCAGTACTTC.

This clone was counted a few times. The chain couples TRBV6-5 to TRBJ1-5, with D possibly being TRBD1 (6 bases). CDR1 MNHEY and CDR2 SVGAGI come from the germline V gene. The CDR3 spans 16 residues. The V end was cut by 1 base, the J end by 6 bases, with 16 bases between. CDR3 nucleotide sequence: TGTGCCAGCAGTTACTGCAGGGGTCCCCGGTGTCAGCCCCAGCATTTT. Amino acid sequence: CASSYCRGPRCQPQHF.

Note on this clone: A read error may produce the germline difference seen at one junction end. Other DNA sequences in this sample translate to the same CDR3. The CDR3 bases are TGTGCTAGCAGCTTGGTTTATTCTGGGGCCAACGTCCTGACTTTC. Amino acids: CASSLVYSGANVLTF. This chain connects TRBV5-6 to TRBJ2-6; D gene ambiguous. This CDR3 comprises 15 residues. The germline V gene has CDR1 SGHDT and CDR2 YYEEEE. Combining the CDR3 with reference TRBV5-6 and TRBJ2-6 gives the whole variable domain DAGVTQSPTHLIKTRGQQVTLRCSPKSGHDTVSWYQQALGQGPQFIFQYYEEEERQRGNFPDRFSGHQFPNYSSELNVNALLLGDSALYLCASSLVYSGANVLTFGAGSRLTVL.

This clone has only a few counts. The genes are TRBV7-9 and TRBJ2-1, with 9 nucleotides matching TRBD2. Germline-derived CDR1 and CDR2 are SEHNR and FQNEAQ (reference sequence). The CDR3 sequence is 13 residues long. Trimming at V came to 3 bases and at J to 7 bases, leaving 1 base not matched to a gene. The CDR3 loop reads CASSFSGSNEQFF. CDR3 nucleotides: TGTGCCAGCAGCTTTAGCGGGAGTAATGAGCAGTTCTTC.

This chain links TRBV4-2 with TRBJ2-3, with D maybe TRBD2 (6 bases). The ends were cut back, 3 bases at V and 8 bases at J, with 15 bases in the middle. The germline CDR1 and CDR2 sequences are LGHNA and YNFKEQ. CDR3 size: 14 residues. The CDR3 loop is CASSQGTQRLTQYF. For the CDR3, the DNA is TGTGCCAGCAGCCAGGGGACTCAACGCCTTACGCAGTATTTT.

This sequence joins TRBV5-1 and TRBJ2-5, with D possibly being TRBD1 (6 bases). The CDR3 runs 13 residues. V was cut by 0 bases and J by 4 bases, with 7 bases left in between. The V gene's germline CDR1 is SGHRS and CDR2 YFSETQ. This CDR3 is CASSLEDRETQYF. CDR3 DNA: TGCGCCAGCAGCTTGGAGGACAGAGAGACCCAGTACTTC.

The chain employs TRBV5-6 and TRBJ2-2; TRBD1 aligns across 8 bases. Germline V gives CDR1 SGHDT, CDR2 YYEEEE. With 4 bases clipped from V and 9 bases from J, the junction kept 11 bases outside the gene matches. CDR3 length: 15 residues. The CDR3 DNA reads TGTGCCAGCAGCCCGGACAGGGAGTATTTCCGGGAGCTGTTTTTT. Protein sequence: CASSPDREYFRELFF.